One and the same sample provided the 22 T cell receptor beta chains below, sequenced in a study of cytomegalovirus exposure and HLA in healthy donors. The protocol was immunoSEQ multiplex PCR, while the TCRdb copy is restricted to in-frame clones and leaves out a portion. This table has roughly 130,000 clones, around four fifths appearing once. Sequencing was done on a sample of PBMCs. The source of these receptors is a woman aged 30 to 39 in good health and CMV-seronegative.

CDR3 nucleotide sequence: TGTGCCAGCAGCTCGACCTCAGGGATTAGCAATCAGCCCCAGCATTTT. It encodes CASSSTSGISNQPQHF. The chain employs TRBV7-9 and TRBJ1-5; D perhaps matches TRBD1 (5 bases). V lost 4 bases and J 0 bases, leaving 13 bases between the germline ends. Germline CDR1 and CDR2: SEHNR and FQNEAQ (reference sequence). The length of the CDR3 is 16 residues.

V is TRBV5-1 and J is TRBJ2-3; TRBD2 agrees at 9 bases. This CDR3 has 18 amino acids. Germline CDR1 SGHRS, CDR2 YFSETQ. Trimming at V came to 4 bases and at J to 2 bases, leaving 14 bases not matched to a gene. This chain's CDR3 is CASSTGGFAGGLTDTQYF. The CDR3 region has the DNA TGCGCCAGCAGCACCGGAGGGTTCGCGGGGGGGCTCACAGATACGCAGTATTTT.

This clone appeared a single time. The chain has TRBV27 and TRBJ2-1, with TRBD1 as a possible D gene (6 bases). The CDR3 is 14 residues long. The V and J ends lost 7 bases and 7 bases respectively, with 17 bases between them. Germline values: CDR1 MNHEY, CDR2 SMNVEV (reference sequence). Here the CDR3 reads CASNQQGSRNEQFF. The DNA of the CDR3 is TGTGCCAGCAATCAACAGGGAAGTCGGAATGAGCAGTTCTTC.

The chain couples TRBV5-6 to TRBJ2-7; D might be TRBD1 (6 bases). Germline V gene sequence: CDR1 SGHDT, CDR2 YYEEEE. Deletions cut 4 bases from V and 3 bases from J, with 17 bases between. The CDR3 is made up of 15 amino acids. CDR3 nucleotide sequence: TGTGCCAGCAGCCAAGTACCGGGACACAGCTACGAGCAGTACTTC. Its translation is CASSQVPGHSYEQYF.

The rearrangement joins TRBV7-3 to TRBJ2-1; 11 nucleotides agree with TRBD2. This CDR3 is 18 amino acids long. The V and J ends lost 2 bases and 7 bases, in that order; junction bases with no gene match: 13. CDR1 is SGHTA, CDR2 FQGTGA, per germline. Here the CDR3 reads CASSLSSSGGSGFNEQFF. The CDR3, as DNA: TGTGCCAGCAGCTTATCCTCTAGCGGGGGGTCTGGCTTTAATGAGCAGTTCTTC. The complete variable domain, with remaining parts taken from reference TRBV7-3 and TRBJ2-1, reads GAGVSQTPSNKVTEKGKYVELRCDPISGHTALYWYRQSLGQGPEFLIYFQGTGAADDSGLPNDRFFAVRPEGSVSTLKIQRTERGDSAVYLCASSLSSSGGSGFNEQFFGPGTRLTVL.

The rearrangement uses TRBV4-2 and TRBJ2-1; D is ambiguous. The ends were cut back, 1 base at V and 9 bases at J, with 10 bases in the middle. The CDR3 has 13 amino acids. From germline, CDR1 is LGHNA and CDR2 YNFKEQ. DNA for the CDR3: TGTGCCAGCAGCCAAGCACGAGGCGGTGAGCAGTTCTTC. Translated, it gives CASSQARGGEQFF.

This chain's CDR3 is CASSTGQEISYEQYF. CDR3 DNA: TGTGCCAGCAGTACGGGACAGGAGATCTCCTACGAGCAGTACTTC. This chain joins TRBV27 and TRBJ2-7; 8 nucleotides line up with TRBD1. Per germline, CDR1 MNHEY and CDR2 SMNVEV (reference sequence). V gave up 5 bases and J gave up 0 bases; unmatched junction bases: 6. The CDR3 runs 15 residues.

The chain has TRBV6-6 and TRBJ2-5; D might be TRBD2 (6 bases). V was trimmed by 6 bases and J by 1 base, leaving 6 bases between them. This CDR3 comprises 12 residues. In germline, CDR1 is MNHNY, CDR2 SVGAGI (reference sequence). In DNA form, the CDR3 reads TGTGCCAGCAGGGGGGGCCAAGAGACCCAGTACTTC. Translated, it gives CASRGGQETQYF.

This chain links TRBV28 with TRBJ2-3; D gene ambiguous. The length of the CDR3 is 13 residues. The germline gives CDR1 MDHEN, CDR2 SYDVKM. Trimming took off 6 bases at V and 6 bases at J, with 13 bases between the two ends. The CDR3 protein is CASSHQLRDTQYF. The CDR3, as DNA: TGTGCCAGCAGCCATCAACTCCGGGATACGCAGTATTTT.

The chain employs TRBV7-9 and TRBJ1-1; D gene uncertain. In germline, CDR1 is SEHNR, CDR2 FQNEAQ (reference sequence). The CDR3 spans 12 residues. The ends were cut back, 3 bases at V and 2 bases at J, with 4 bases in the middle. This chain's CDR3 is CASSFPNTEAFF. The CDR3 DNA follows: TGTGCCAGCAGCTTCCCAAACACTGAAGCTTTCTTT.

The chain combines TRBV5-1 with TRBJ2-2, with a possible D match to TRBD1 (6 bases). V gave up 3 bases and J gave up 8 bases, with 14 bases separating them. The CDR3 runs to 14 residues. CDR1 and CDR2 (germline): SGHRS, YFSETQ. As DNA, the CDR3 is TGCGCCAGCAGCTCAAAACAGGGATTTGGGGAGCTGTTTTTT. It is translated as CASSSKQGFGELFF.

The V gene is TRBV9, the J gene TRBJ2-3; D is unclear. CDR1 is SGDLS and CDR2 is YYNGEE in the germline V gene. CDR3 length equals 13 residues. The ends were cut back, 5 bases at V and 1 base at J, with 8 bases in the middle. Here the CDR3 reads CASSLQGTDTQYF. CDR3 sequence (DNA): TGTGCCAGCAGTTTGCAGGGCACAGATACGCAGTATTTT.

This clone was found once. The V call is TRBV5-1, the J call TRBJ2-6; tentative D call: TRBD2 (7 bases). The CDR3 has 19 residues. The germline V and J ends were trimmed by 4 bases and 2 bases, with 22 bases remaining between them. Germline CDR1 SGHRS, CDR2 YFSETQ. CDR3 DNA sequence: TGCGCCAGCAGCCAATTGGCCGGGGGGCTTCGTGCTGGGGCCAACGTCCTGACTTTC. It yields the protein CASSQLAGGLRAGANVLTF.

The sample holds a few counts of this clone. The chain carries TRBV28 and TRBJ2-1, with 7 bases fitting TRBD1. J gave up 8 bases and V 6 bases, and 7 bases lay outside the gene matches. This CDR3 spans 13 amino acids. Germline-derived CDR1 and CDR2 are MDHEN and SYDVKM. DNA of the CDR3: TGTGCCAGCAGAACGGACAGGCGCCATGAGCAGTTCTTC. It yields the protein CASRTDRRHEQFF.

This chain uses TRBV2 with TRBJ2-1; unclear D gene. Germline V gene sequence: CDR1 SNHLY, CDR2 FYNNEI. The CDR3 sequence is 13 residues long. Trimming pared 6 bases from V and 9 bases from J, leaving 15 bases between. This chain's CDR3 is CASRTQSFSEQFF. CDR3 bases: TGTGCCAGCAGGACACAGTCGTTTAGTGAGCAGTTCTTC.

DNA for the CDR3: TGCGCCAGCAGCTCTAGCGGGGGTGTAGAGACCCAGTACTTC. It is translated as CASSSSGGVETQYF. V gene TRBV5-1 combines with J gene TRBJ2-5; 10 bases match TRBD2. CDR1 is SGHRS and CDR2 is YFSETQ in the germline V gene. Losses at the gene ends were 3 bases for V and 4 bases for J; bases not matched to a gene: 3. CDR3 length: 14 residues.

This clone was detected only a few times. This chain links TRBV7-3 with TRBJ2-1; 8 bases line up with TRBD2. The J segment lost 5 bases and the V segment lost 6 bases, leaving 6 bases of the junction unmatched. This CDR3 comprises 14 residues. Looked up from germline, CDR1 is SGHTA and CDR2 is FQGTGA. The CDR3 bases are TGTGCCAGCAGTCCCGGGGGGGCCAACAATGAGCAGTTCTTC. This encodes CASSPGGANNEQFF.

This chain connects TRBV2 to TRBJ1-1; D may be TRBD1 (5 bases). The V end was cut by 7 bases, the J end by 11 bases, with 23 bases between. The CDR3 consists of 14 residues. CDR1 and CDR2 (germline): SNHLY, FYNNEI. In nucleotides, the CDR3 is TGTGCCAGCATAGCTAAGACGGGGGGGGGTGAGGCTTTCTTT. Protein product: CASIAKTGGGEAFF.

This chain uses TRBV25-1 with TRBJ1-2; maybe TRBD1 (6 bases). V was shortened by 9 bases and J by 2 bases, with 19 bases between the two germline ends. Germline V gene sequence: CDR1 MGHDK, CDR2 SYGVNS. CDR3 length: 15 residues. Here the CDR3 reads CASRPTGQKNYGYTF. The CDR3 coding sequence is TGTGCCAGTAGGCCTACGGGACAAAAAAACTATGGCTACACCTTC.

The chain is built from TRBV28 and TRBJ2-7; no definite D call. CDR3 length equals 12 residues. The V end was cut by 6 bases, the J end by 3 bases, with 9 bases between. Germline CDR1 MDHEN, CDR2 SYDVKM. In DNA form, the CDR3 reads TGTGCCAGCAGCCGCGTTATCTACGAGCAGTACTTC. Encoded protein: CASSRVIYEQYF.

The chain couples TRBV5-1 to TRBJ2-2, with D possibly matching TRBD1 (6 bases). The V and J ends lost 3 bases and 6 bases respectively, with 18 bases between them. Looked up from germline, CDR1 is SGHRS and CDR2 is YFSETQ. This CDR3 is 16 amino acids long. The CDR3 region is CASSSYGTHNAGELFF. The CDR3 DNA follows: TGCGCCAGCAGCTCCTACGGGACACATAACGCCGGGGAGCTGTTTTTT. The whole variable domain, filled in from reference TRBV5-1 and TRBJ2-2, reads KAGVTQTPRYLIKTRGQQVTLSCSPISGHRSVSWYQQTPGQGLQFLFEYFSETQRNKGNFPGRFSGRQFSNSRSEMNVSTLELGDSALYLCASSSYGTHNAGELFFGEGSRLTVL.

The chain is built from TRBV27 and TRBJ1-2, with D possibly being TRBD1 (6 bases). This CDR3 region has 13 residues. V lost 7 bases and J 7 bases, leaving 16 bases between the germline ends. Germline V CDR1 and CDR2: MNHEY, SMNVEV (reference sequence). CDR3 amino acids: CASTPRGGTGYTF. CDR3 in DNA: TGTGCCAGCACCCCCCGTGGGGGCACTGGCTACACCTTC.